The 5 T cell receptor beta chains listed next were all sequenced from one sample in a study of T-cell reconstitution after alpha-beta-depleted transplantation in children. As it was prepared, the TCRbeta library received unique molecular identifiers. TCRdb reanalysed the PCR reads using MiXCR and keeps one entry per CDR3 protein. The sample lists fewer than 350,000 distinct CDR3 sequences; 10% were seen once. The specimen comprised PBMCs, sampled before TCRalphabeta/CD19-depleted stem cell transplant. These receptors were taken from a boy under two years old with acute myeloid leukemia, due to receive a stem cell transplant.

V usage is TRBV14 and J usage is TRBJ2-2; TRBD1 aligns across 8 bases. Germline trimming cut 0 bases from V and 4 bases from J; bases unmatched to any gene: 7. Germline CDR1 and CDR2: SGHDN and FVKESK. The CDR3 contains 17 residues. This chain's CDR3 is CASSQDFGQGTTGELFF. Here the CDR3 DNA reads TGTGCCAGCAGCCAAGACTTCGGACAGGGTACCACCGGGGAGCTGTTTTTT.

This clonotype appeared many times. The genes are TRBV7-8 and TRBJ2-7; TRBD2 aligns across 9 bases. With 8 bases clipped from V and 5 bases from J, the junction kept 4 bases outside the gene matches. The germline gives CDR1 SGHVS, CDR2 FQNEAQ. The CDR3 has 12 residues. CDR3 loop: CASLAGTHEQYF. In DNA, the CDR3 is TGTGCCAGCCTAGCGGGAACCCACGAGCAGTACTTC.

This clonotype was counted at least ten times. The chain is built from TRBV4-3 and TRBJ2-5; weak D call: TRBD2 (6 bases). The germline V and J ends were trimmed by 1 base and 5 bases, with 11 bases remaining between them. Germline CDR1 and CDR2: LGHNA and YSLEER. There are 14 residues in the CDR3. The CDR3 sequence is CASSQGGGPETQYF. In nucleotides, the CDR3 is TGCGCCAGCAGCCAAGGGGGAGGACCCGAGACCCAGTACTTC.

This CDR3 reads CASSLQGAQSPLHF. The DNA for the CDR3 is TGTGCCAGCAGCTTACAGGGGGCGCAGTCACCCCTCCACTTT. The chain carries TRBV7-2 and TRBJ1-6; 8 nucleotides align to TRBD1. This CDR3 spans 14 amino acids. Germline-derived CDR1 and CDR2 are SGHTA and FQGNSA. The V and J ends lost 2 bases and 10 bases, in that order; junction bases with no gene match: 4.

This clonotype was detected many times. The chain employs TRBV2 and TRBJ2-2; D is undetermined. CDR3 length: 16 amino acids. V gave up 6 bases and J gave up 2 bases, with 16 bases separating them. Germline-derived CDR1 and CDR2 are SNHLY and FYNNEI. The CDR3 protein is CASSLSATLNTGELFF. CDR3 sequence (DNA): TGTGCCAGCAGCCTTTCGGCTACCTTAAACACCGGGGAGCTGTTTTTT.